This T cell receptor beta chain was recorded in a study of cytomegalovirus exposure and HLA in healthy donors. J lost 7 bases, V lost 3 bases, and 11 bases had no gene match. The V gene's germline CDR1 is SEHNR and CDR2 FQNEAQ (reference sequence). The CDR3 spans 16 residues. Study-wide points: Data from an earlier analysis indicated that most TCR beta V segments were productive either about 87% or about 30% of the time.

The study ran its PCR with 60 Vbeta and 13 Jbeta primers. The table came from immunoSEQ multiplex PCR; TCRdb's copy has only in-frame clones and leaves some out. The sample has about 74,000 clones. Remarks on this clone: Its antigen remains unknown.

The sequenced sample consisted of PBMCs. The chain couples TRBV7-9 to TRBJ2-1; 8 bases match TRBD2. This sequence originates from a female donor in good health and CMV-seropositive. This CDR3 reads CASSLFGAGGSNEQFF. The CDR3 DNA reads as TGTGCCAGCAGCTTGTTTGGTGCGGGGGGTAGTAATGAGCAGTTCTTC.